The clone carrying this T cell receptor beta chain showed up just once. Measured with immunoSEQ multiplex PCR; TCRdb has only the in-frame clones, and not every one. The sample has 90,000 to 100,000 clones; around 80% are singletons. These data belong to a study of control samples from healthy donors and cancer patients. The sequenced sample consisted of blood. This TCR was sampled from a woman aged 25 to 39 in good health.

The CDR3 reads CASSQDSRNTIYF. The CDR3 nucleotides are TGTGCCAGCAGCCAAGACAGCCGAAACACCATATATTTT. The chain recombines TRBV16 with TRBJ1-3; a possible D gene is TRBD1 (5 bases). This CDR3 is built from 13 residues. The V end lost 2 bases, the J end lost 5 bases, and 7 bases lay between the germline ends. Germline V gives CDR1 KGHSY, CDR2 FQNENV.